The 8 T cell receptor beta chains listed next were all sequenced from one sample in a study of CD8+ T cells in alopecia areata. The treatment is: oral pan-JAK inhibitor, 5-10 mg twice daily. TCR sequencing used cDNA made by reverse transcription of extracted RNA. Clones were sequenced by immunoSEQ multiplex PCR, and TCRdb holds only the in-frame ones, with some missing. The sample has fewer than 250,000 clones, around two fifths seen once. Sequences were derived from CD4+ T cells sorted from blood, sampled at approximately week 30, from a patient treated with tofacitinib. The receptors were sampled from a human donor with alopecia areata.

V is TRBV6-6 and J is TRBJ1-2, with 7 nucleotides matching TRBD1. Unmatched junction bases numbered 7, after V lost 7 bases and J lost 5 bases. The CDR3 length is 13 residues. In germline, CDR1 is MNHNY, CDR2 SVGAGI (reference sequence). The DNA of the CDR3 is TGTGCCAGCAACGACAGGGCCGAGTATGGCTACACCTTC. Its protein is CASNDRAEYGYTF.

This clone was recorded a few times. The chain is built from TRBV30 and TRBJ1-2; 9 bases match TRBD1. The CDR3 length is 15 residues. Germline V CDR1 and CDR2: GTSNPN, SVGIG (reference sequence). J gave up 1 base and V 3 bases, and 6 bases lay outside the gene matches. CDR3 sequence (DNA): TGTGCCTGGAGGGGGACAGGGCTCAATAACTATGGCTACACCTTC. Protein sequence: CAWRGTGLNNYGYTF. The full variable domain, rest sourced from reference TRBV30 and TRBJ1-2, is SQTIHQWPATLVQPVGSPLSLECTVEGTSNPNLYWYRQAAGRGLQLLFYSVGIGQISSEVPQNLSASRPQDRQFILSSKKLLLSDSGFYLCAWRGTGLNNYGYTFGSGTRLTVV.

DNA of the CDR3: TGTGCCAGCGGGGACGGGACAGGGGGCCGCAGGGCTTTCTTT. This gives the protein CASGDGTGGRRAFF. The chain has TRBV27 and TRBJ1-1; the match to TRBD1 covers 12 bases. Germline CDR1 reads MNHEY; CDR2 reads SMNVEV (reference sequence). CDR3 length: 14 residues. Trimming removed 8 bases from V and 11 bases from J; junction bases left unmatched: 12.

Worth noting for this clone: At the DNA level, this CDR3 is encoded by other sequences in the same sample as well. The V call is TRBV5-6, the J call TRBJ2-5; the D is unclear. V dropped 2 bases and J dropped 4 bases, with 6 bases sitting between them. The CDR3 has 12 amino acids. Germline loops: CDR1 SGHDT, CDR2 YYEEEE. The CDR3 spells CASSFSRETQYF. Here the CDR3 DNA reads TGTGCCAGCAGCTTTAGCCGAGAGACCCAGTACTTC.

V usage is TRBV6-5 and J usage is TRBJ2-4; 8 nucleotides align to TRBD1. The CDR3 is 12 amino acids. V lost 6 bases, J lost 6 bases, and 1 base stayed unmatched. Germline V gene sequence: CDR1 MNHEY, CDR2 SVGAGI. The CDR3 DNA is TGTGCCAGCAGGACAGGGGTAAACATTCAGTACTTC. It specifies CASRTGVNIQYF.

The table lists this clone with a few counts. The chain couples TRBV14 to TRBJ2-2; no definite D call. V was clipped by 1 base and J by 2 bases, with 11 bases between them. This CDR3 contains 16 residues. Germline V gives CDR1 SGHDN, CDR2 FVKESK. CDR3 nucleotide sequence: TGTGCCAGCAGCCAAGTGGAAGTCAGTAACACCGGGGAGCTGTTTTTT. It is translated as CASSQVEVSNTGELFF.

In this sample, this clone turned up a few times. V usage is TRBV5-1 and J usage is TRBJ2-6; D perhaps matches TRBD1 (5 bases). Trimming shortened V by 1 base and J by 0 bases, and 17 bases separated the two germline ends. The CDR3 is 19 residues long. In germline, CDR1 is SGHRS, CDR2 YFSETQ. The CDR3 DNA reads TGCGCCAGCAGCTTGTTGGCTGACAGCCAAATCTCTGGGGCCAACGTCCTGACTTTC. It is translated as CASSLLADSQISGANVLTF.

The CDR3 DNA sequence: TGTGCCAGCAGTGAAGAAGGAGGGGGCGTCACCGGGGAGCTGTTTTTT. Its protein product is CASSEEGGGVTGELFF. The chain employs TRBV2 and TRBJ2-2; D may be TRBD1 (7 bases). Deletions cut 1 base from V and 4 bases from J, with 13 bases between. The CDR3 sequence is 16 residues long. Germline CDR1 reads SNHLY; CDR2 reads FYNNEI.